The rows below give T cell receptor beta chains drawn from one sample of a study of post-analysis software for immune sequencing data. One entry per CDR3 protein, called by TCRdb with MiXCR from the PCR reads. The repertoire has more than 450,000 distinct CDR3 sequences, about a third of them found once; the top ten carry around 6%. Sequences were obtained from blood. These receptors were obtained from a girl under 18 with multiple sclerosis. CDR3s include the opening cysteine and the closing phenylalanine or tryptophan. A D gene is named only where the DNA matches it firmly. Size values are once, few and many counts, or a class for expanded clones, and some rows have none.

d_call,v_call,clone_size,j_call,cdr3_aa,cdr3_nt
TRBD2,TRBV20-1,.,TRBJ2-5,CSARGTSGGTQETQYF,TGCAGTGCTAGGGGAACTAGCGGGGGGACCCAAGAGACCCAGTACTTC
.,TRBV2,.,TRBJ1-5,CAGQRRSNQPQHF,TGTGCCGGCCAAAGACGGAGCAATCAGCCCCAGCATTTT
.,TRBV24-1,.,TRBJ2-5,CATSDMYQETQYF,TGTGCCACCAGTGATATGTACCAAGAGACTCAGTACTTC
.,TRBV20-1,few,TRBJ1-5,CSATRPQTGIQPQHF,TGCAGTGCCACACGACCCCAGACAGGTATACAGCCCCAGCATTTT
.,TRBV6-6,.,TRBJ2-5,CASSTWADDIQETQYF,TGTGCCAGCAGTACCTGGGCAGATGATATACAAGAGACCCAGTACTTC
.,TRBV2,.,TRBJ2-3,CASTERTRTDTQYF,TGTGCCAGCACAGAAAGGACCCGCACAGATACGCAGTATTTT
.,TRBV5-6,many,TRBJ1-5,CASSLGGGQPQHF,TGTGCCAGCAGCTTAGGTGGGGGTCAGCCCCAGCATTTT
.,TRBV24-1,few,TRBJ1-5,CATSDFSGGQPQHF,TGTGCCACCAGTGATTTCAGCGGAGGGCAGCCCCAGCATTTT
.,TRBV28,.,TRBJ1-2,CASSEHGPKYGYTF,TGTGCCAGCAGTGAACACGGACCGAAATATGGCTACACCTTC
.,TRBV20-1,.,TRBJ2-1,CSARSAVSYNEQFF,TGCAGTGCTAGATCGGCGGTATCCTACAATGAGCAGTTCTTC
.,TRBV6-4,few,TRBJ2-1,CASSDSRVGEQFF,TGTGCCAGCAGTGACTCGAGGGTAGGTGAGCAGTTCTTC
TRBD2,TRBV20-1,few,TRBJ2-3,CSAPGLAGETDTQYF,TGCAGTGCTCCGGGACTAGCGGGGGAAACAGATACGCAGTATTTT
.,TRBV3-1,.,TRBJ2-3,CASSLTGPITDTQYF,TGTGCCAGCAGCCTAACGGGACCTATCACAGATACGCAGTATTTT